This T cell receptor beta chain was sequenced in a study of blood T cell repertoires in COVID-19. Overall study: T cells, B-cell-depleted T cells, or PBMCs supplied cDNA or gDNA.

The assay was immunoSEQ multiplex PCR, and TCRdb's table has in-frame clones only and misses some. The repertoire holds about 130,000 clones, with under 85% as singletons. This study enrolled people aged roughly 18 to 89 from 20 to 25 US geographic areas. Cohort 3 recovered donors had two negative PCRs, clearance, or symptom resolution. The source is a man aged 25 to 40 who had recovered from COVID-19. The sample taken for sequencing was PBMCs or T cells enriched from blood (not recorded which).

The CDR3 is CATSDYRNTGELFF. The CDR3 DNA is TGTGCCACCAGTGATTATAGGAACACCGGGGAGCTGTTTTTT. The chain uses TRBV24-1 and TRBJ2-2; D gene unclear. With 2 bases removed from V and 1 base from J, the gap between germline ends came to 4 bases. This CDR3 spans 14 amino acids. Germline V CDR1 and CDR2: KGHDR, SFDVKD.